These T cell receptor beta chains were read from a single sample in a study of cytomegalovirus exposure and HLA in healthy donors. The table came from immunoSEQ multiplex PCR; TCRdb's copy has only in-frame clones and leaves some out. The table has approximately 140,000 clones, 80% seen once; the top ten hold 5.1%. Input material: PBMCs. Receptors were obtained from a male donor in good health and CMV-seronegative. Each CDR3 is given with its conserved first and last residue. The order of the fields is V gene, D gene, J gene, clone size, CDR3 DNA, CDR3 protein. D genes are given only for firm matches. Clone size is given for some rows only: seen once, a few or many times, or a class if the clone is expanded.

>TRBV6-6|TRBD1|TRBJ2-1|NA
TGTGCCAGCAGTTCGACAGGGATGTACAATGAGCAGTTCTTC
CASSSTGMYNEQFF
>TRBV4-2|TRBD1|TRBJ2-5|few
TGTGCCAGCAGCCAAGGGGCAGGGGGCGCGGAGACCCAGTACTTC
CASSQGAGGAETQYF
>TRBV5-6|NA|TRBJ1-5|NA
TGTGCCAGCAGCCTAGGAACCGGGGGTGGCCAGCCCCAGCATTTT
CASSLGTGGGQPQHF
>TRBV23-1|TRBD1|TRBJ2-5|NA
TGCGCCAGCAGTCCTAAAGGTGGACAGGGGGCGCGAGGGGAAGAAGAGACCCAGTACTTC
CASSPKGGQGARGEEETQYF
>TRBV28|NA|TRBJ1-2|NA
TGTGCCAGCAGTCCAGGGTTTGCTAACTATGGCTACACCTTC
CASSPGFANYGYTF
>TRBV7-6|TRBD1|TRBJ1-6|NA
TGTGCCAGCAGCGGAACGGGACAGTCAAATTCACCCCTCCACTTT
CASSGTGQSNSPLHF
>TRBV12-5|NA|TRBJ1-5|once
TGTGCTACCCCCGAGAGAATTGGTTACAATCAGCCCCAGCATTTT
CATPERIGYNQPQHF
>TRBV11-2|TRBD1|TRBJ1-2|NA
TGTGCCAGCAGTTGGGACAGCTATGGCTACACCTTC
CASSWDSYGYTF
>TRBV9|TRBD1|TRBJ1-6|NA
TGTGCCAGCAGCGTCGCCGGGACAGGGGACGCACCCCTCCACTTT
CASSVAGTGDAPLHF
>TRBV30|TRBD1|TRBJ1-3|NA
TGTGCCTGGGGACAGGGCTCTTTCTCTGGAAACACCATATATTTT
CAWGQGSFSGNTIYF
>TRBV28|NA|TRBJ2-7|NA
TGTGCCAGCAGTTTGGCGGGGACCATCGGGTACGAGCAGTACTTC
CASSLAGTIGYEQYF
>TRBV7-8|TRBD2|TRBJ2-3|NA
TGTGCCAGCAGCAGCACTCGGGGGGCAGATACGCAGTATTTT
CASSSTRGADTQYF
>TRBV15|TRBD2|TRBJ2-3|NA
TGTGCCACCAGCAGGGCCATCGGGGGGGGAGGGGATACGCAGTATTTT
CATSRAIGGGGDTQYF
>TRBV2|TRBD2|TRBJ2-1|NA
TGTGCCAGCAGTTTGACTAGCGGGGGGACCACATTGTACAATGAGCAGTTCTTC
CASSLTSGGTTLYNEQFF
>TRBV10-3|TRBD1|TRBJ1-1|NA
TGTGCCATGAGGGACAGTGTGAACACTGAAGCTTTCTTT
CAMRDSVNTEAFF
>TRBV5-4|NA|TRBJ1-1|once
TGTGCCAGCAGCTTGGTCGGACAGCAGAACACTGAAGCTTTCTTT
CASSLVGQQNTEAFF
>TRBV28|TRBD1|TRBJ1-1|few
TGTGCCAGCAGTTTACCGGACAGGGGGACTGAAGCTTTCTTT
CASSLPDRGTEAFF